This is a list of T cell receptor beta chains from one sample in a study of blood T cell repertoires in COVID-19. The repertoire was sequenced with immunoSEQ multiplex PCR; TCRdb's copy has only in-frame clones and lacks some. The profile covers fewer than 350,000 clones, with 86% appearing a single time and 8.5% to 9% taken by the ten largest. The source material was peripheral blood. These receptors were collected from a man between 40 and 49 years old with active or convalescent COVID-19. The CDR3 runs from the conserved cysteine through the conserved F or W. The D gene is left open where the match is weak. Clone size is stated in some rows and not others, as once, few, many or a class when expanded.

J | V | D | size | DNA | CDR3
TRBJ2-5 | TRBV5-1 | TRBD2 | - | TGCGCCAGCAGCTTTGTAGCGGGGGGAGAGACCCAGTACTTC | CASSFVAGGETQYF
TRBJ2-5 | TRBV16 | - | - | TGTGCCAGCAGTCGAGGTCTTTTAGGGGAAGAGACCCAGTACTTC | CASSRGLLGEETQYF
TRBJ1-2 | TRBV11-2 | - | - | TGTGCCAGCAGCTTCCAGGGTGATGGCTACACCTTC | CASSFQGDGYTF
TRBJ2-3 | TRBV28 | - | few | TGTGCCAGCACTTCGGCAGATACGCAGTATTTT | CASTSADTQYF
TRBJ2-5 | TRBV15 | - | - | TGTGCCACCAGCAGGTTCCAGGGGCGGATAAAAGAGACCCAGTACTTC | CATSRFQGRIKETQYF
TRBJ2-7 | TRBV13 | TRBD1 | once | TGTGCCAGCAGCCCCAAGGTGGGACAGGGGTACTACGAGCAGTACTTC | CASSPKVGQGYYEQYF
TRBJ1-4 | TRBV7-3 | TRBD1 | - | TGTGCCAGCAGCTCTCCGCCAGGGGGCAGGGGAAAACTGTTTTTT | CASSSPPGGRGKLFF
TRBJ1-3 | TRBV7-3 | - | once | TGTGCCAGCAGCTTAACGGGAGAAGCTGGAAACACCATATATTTT | CASSLTGEAGNTIYF
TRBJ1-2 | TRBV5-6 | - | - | TGTGCCAGCAGCCTCGACGGAGGCAGGGGCTACACCTTC | CASSLDGGRGYTF
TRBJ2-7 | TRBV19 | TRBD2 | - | TGTGCCAGTAGTACTAACGCGGGGGGACGGAACGCCTACGAGCAGTACTTC | CASSTNAGGRNAYEQYF
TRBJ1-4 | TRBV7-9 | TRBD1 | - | TGTGCCAGCAGCCCCACGGACAGGGAGGGAGAAAAACTGTTTTTT | CASSPTDREGEKLFF
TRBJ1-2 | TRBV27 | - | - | TGTGCCAGCAGGGCACAGTTTGCTAACTATGGCTACACCTTC | CASRAQFANYGYTF
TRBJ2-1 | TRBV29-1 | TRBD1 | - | TGCAGCGTTAGGGACAGGGGGGCGGCTTATGAGCAGTTCTTC | CSVRDRGAAYEQFF
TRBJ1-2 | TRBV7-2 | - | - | TGTGCCAGCAGCTCCTTCCAAAACAGGGCACAATTGAGGGGCTACACCTTC | CASSSFQNRAQLRGYTF
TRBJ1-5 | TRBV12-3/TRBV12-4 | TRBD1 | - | TGTGCCAGCAGCTTCACAGGGGTTCAGCCCCAGCATTTT | CASSFTGVQPQHF
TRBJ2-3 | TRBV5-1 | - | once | TGCGCCAGCAGCCCCCGGGTGGCGGGTACGCAGTATTTT | CASSPRVAGTQYF
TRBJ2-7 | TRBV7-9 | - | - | TGTGCCAGCAGCTTAGGGCGGGTGGACGAGCAGTACTTC | CASSLGRVDEQYF
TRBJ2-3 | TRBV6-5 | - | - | TGTGCCAGCAGTCGTACCCCTAGGAGCACAGATACGCAGTATTTT | CASSRTPRSTDTQYF
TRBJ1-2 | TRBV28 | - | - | TGTGCCAGCAGCCCAGCGGGGAGTTCGGAGTTCCTTAATGCCTATGGCTACACCTTC | CASSPAGSSEFLNAYGYTF
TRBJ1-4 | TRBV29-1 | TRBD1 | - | TGCAGCGTTGAATTCTCGGACAGGTGGCCGCCGTGTCATAGACTGTTTTTT | CSVEFSDRWPPCHRLFF
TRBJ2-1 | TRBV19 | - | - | TGTGCCAGTAGTTGGTCTAGCGCTAACAATGAGCAGTTCTTC | CASSWSSANNEQFF
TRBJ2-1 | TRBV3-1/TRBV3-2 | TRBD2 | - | TGTGCCAGCAGCCAGGGATTCGGGAGGGGGTACAATGAGCAGTTCTTC | CASSQGFGRGYNEQFF
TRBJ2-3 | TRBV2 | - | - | TGTGCCAGCATTAGAGGAGACTATAGCACAGATACGCAGTATTTT | CASIRGDYSTDTQYF
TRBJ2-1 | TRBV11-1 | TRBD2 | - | TGTGCCAGCAGCCTAGCGGGAGGTCGGGGCAATGAGCAGTTCTTC | CASSLAGGRGNEQFF
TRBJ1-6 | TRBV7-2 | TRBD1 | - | TGTGCCAGCAGCCCGCCGGGACAGGGTACCTATAATTCACCCCTCCACTTT | CASSPPGQGTYNSPLHF
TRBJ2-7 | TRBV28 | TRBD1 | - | TGTGCCAGCATACTTCAGGGGGCCCACGAGCAGTACTTC | CASILQGAHEQYF
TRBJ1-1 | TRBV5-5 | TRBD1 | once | TGTGCCAGCAGCTCACACGATGTAGGACAGGGATTGTTTTCTGAAGCTTTCTTT | CASSSHDVGQGLFSEAFF
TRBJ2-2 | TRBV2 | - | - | TGTGCCAGCAGTGAACGGGGCGGGATATACACCGGGGAGCTGTTTTTT | CASSERGGIYTGELFF
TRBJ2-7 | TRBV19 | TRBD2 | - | TGTGCCAGTAGTATGGAACGGCTAGCGGGAGGGCCGGGCTACGAGCAGTACTTC | CASSMERLAGGPGYEQYF
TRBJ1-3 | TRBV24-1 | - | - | TGTGCCACCAGTGATTTATGGCCCCTGGCTGGAAACACCATATATTTT | CATSDLWPLAGNTIYF
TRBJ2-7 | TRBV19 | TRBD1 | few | TGTGCCAGTAGTAAGACAGGGGGCTACGAGCAGTACTTC | CASSKTGGYEQYF
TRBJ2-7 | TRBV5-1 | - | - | TGCGCCAGCAGCTTGGGGGGACAATCCTACGAGCAGTACTTC | CASSLGGQSYEQYF
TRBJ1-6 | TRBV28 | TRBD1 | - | TGTGCCAGCAGTACTCATACCGGGACAGGGTATAATTCACCCCTCCACTTT | CASSTHTGTGYNSPLHF
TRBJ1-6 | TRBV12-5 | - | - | TGTGCTAGTGCTTTGGAGGGGGGGTCCAATTCACCCCTCCACTTT | CASALEGGSNSPLHF
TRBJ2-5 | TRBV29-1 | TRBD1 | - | TGCAGCGGGAAGGGAGGACAGGGACAAGAGACCCAGTACTTC | CSGKGGQGQETQYF
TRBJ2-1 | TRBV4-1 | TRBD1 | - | TGCGCCAGCAGCCAAGACGAACAGGGGAGCTCCTACAATGAGCAGTTCTTC | CASSQDEQGSSYNEQFF
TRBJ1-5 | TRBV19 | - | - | TGTGCCAGTAGTGGCTTATCCGAGCCCCAGCATTTT | CASSGLSEPQHF
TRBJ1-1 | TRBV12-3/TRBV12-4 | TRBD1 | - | TGTGCCAGCAGCCGTGACAGGGGGGCTGAAGCTTTCTTT | CASSRDRGAEAFF
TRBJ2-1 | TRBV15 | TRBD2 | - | TGTGCCACCAGCAGAGAGAGGACTAGCGGCCGTTACAATGAGCAGTTCTTC | CATSRERTSGRYNEQFF
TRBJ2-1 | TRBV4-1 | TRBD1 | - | TGCGCCAGCAGCCGCGGGACAGGAGTCAATGAGCAGTTCTTC | CASSRGTGVNEQFF
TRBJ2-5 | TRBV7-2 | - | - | TGTGCCAGCAGCTTAAGTGCAGTACAAGAGACCCAGTACTTC | CASSLSAVQETQYF